These T cell receptor beta chains were read from a single sample in a study of cytomegalovirus exposure and HLA in healthy donors. This table comes from immunoSEQ multiplex PCR, and its TCRdb copy is limited to in-frame clones, with some not included. Counted here are approximately 89,000 clones, roughly 80% occurring once; the ten biggest clones make up around 1.4%. Material: PBMCs. The receptors come from a male donor in good health and CMV-seronegative. CDR3s include the opening cysteine and the closing phenylalanine or tryptophan. A D gene is named only where the DNA matches it firmly. Clone size is not always given. Where it is, it says once, few, many or a class for expanded clones.

V	D	J	size	CDR3	DNA
TRBV10-3	NA	TRBJ1-2	NA	CAISESAYGYTF	TGTGCCATCAGTGAGTCGGCCTATGGCTACACCTTC
TRBV7-9	NA	TRBJ1-3	few	CSSSLAGRGRGNTIYF	TGTTCCAGCAGCTTAGCGGGAAGGGGTCGTGGAAACACCATATATTTT
TRBV27	NA	TRBJ2-7	NA	CASSLSFRSEGWEEQYF	TGTGCCAGCAGTTTATCGTTCCGCTCGGAGGGATGGGAGGAGCAGTACTTC
TRBV28	TRBD1	TRBJ1-5	NA	CASSYSPHGTGRYSNQPQHF	TGTGCCAGCAGTTATTCCCCCCATGGGACAGGAAGATATAGCAATCAGCCCCAGCATTTT
TRBV28	TRBD1	TRBJ1-4	NA	CASSLQGQGEVEKLFF	TGTGCCAGCAGTTTACAAGGACAGGGAGAGGTCGAAAAACTGTTTTTT
TRBV7-9	NA	TRBJ1-2	NA	CASSLLATRNYGYTF	TGTGCCAGCAGCTTACTGGCAACGAGGAACTATGGCTACACCTTC
TRBV5-6	TRBD1	TRBJ1-2	NA	CASSLGGQGYGYTF	TGTGCCAGCAGCTTAGGGGGCCAAGGCTATGGCTACACCTTC
TRBV28	NA	TRBJ2-7	NA	CASNDDRSPSYEQYF	TGTGCCAGCAACGACGACAGGAGCCCCTCCTACGAGCAGTACTTC
TRBV6-5	NA	TRBJ1-2	NA	CASSYRANYGYTF	TGTGCCAGCAGTTACAGAGCTAACTATGGCTACACCTTC
TRBV2	NA	TRBJ2-7	NA	CASCYVRADPGVEQYF	TGTGCCAGCTGCTATGTGAGGGCGGACCCTGGGGTCGAGCAGTACTTC
TRBV20-1	NA	TRBJ2-3	NA	CSGGPVGQYF	TGCAGTGGCGGCCCGGTGGGGCAGTATTTT
TRBV7-9	NA	TRBJ2-7	NA	CASSLARDYEQYF	TGTGCCAGCAGCTTAGCACGGGACTACGAGCAGTACTTC
TRBV27	TRBD1	TRBJ1-2	NA	CASSPTGGYGYTF	TGTGCCAGCAGTCCAACAGGGGGCTATGGCTACACCTTC
TRBV4-1	TRBD1	TRBJ1-5	NA	CASSQDRQGLMPQHF	TGCGCCAGCAGCCAAGACAGACAGGGCCTGATGCCCCAGCATTTT
TRBV6-1	NA	TRBJ1-1	NA	CASSEAKSGTRAFF	TGTGCCAGCAGTGAAGCGAAATCCGGGACTCGGGCTTTCTTT
TRBV28	NA	TRBJ1-1	NA	CASRRQVMNTEAFF	TGTGCCAGCAGAAGACAGGTCATGAACACTGAAGCTTTCTTT
TRBV9	TRBD1	TRBJ1-1	few	CASSVAGTGAPNTEAFF	TGTGCCAGCAGCGTCGCCGGGACAGGGGCCCCGAACACTGAAGCTTTCTTT
TRBV23-1	TRBD1	TRBJ1-6	NA	CASSGWDRNNSPLHF	TGCGCCAGCAGTGGTTGGGACAGGAATAATTCACCCCTCCACTTT
TRBV5-5	NA	TRBJ1-1	NA	CASSLVGTGAEAFF	TGTGCCAGCAGCTTGGTGGGGACGGGGGCTGAAGCTTTCTTT
TRBV6-1	NA	TRBJ1-1	NA	CASSAHPRAHMNTEAFF	TGTGCCAGCAGTGCCCATCCCAGGGCACATATGAACACTGAAGCTTTCTTT